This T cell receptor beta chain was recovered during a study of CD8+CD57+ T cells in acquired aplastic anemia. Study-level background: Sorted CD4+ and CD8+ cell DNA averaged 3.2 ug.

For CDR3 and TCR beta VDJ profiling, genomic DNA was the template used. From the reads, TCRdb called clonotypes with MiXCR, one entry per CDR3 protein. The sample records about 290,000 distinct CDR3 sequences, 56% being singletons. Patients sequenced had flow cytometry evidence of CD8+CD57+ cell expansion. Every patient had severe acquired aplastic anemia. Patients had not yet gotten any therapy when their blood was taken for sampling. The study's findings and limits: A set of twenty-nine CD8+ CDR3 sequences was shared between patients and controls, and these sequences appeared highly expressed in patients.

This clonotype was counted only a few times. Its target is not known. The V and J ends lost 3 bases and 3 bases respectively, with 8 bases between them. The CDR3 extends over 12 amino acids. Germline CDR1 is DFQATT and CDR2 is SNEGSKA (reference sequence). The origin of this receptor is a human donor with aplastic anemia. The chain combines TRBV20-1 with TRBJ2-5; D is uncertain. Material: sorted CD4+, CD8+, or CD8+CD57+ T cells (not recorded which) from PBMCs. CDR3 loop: CSARVGEETQYF. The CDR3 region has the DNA TGCAGTGCTAGGGTGGGTGAAGAGACCCAGTACTTC.